This T cell receptor beta chain was sequenced for a study of PD-L1 blockade in urothelial cancer. Overall study: It was at 3 weeks (second dose) and 6 weeks after treatment start that blood was analyzed. When blood samples were assessed, the median T cell count was around 150,000. The study, taken as a whole, reports: Expansion of tumor-associated blood clones at 3 weeks was greater in durable-benefit patients.

Described time point: pretreatment peripheral blood. Trimming left V 3 bases short and J 8 bases short, with 13 bases between. Looked up from germline, CDR1 is SGHAT and CDR2 is FQNNGV. The CDR3 extends over 13 amino acids. With respect to this clone: Its target is unknown.

Synthetic spike-ins, TCR analog templates, were added into each PCR. Data came from immunoSEQ multiplex PCR; TCRdb stores just in-frame clones and leaves some out. The sample carries tens of thousands of clones, about 85% recorded once. The V gene is TRBV11-2, the J gene TRBJ1-2; D unresolved. The starting material was PBMCs, obtained around atezolizumab (anti-PD-L1) treatment. The TCR was taken from a man in his sixties with urothelial cancer. The CDR3 is CASSFLQEDGYTF. The CDR3 DNA reads as TGTGCCAGCAGCTTCCTTCAGGAGGACGGCTACACCTTC.